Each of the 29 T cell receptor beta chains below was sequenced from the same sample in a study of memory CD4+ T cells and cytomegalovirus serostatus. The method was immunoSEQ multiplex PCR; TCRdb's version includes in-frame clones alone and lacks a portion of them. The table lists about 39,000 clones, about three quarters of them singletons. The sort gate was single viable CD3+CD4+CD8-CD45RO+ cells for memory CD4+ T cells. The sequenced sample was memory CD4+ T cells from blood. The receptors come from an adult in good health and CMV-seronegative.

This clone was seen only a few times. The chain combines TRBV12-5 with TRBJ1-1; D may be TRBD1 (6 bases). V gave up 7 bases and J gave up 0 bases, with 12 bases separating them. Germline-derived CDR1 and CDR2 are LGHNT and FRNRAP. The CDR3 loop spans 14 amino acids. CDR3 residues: CASAAGVLNTEAFF. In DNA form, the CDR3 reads TGTGCTAGTGCAGCAGGGGTCTTGAACACTGAAGCTTTCTTT.

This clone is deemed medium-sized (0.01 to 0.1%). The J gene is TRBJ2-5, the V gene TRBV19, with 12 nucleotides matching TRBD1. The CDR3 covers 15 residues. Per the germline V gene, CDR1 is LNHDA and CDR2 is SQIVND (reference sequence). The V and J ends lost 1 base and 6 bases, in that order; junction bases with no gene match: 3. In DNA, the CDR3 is TGTGCCAGTAGTATAGGGGGACAGGGGGCTCAGACCCAGTACTTC. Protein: CASSIGGQGAQTQYF. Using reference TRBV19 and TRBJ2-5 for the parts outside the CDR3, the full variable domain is DGGITQSPKYLFRKEGQNVTLSCEQNLNHDAMYWYRQDPGQGLRLIYYSQIVNDFQKGDIAEGYSVSREKKESFPLTVTSAQKNPTAFYLCASSIGGQGAQTQYFGPGTRLLVL.

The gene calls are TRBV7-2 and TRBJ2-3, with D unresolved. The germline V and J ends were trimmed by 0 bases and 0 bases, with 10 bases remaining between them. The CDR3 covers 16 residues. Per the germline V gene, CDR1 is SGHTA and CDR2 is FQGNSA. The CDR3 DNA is TGTGCCAGCAGCTTAGCGGTGGTGCGGAGCACAGATACGCAGTATTTT. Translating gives CASSLAVVRSTDTQYF.

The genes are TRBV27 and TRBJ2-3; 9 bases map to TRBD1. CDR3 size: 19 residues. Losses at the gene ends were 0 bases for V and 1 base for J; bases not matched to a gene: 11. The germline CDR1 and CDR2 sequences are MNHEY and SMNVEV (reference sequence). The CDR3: CASSLSAQGASQGTDTQYF. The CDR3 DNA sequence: TGTGCCAGCAGTTTATCGGCACAGGGGGCTTCTCAGGGCACAGATACGCAGTATTTT.

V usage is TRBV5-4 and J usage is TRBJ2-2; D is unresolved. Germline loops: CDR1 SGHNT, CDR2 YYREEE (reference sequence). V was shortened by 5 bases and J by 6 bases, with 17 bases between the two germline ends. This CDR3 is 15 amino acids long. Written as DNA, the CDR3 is TGTGCCAGCAGTTCCGCTAGGGCTCCCGCCGGGGAGCTGTTTTTT. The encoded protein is CASSSARAPAGELFF.

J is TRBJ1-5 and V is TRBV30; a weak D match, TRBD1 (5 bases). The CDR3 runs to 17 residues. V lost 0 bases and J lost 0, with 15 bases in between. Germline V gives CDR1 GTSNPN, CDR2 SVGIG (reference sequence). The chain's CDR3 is CAWSVGSDIASNQPQHF. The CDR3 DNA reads TGTGCCTGGAGTGTAGGGTCGGACATCGCTAGCAATCAGCCCCAGCATTTT. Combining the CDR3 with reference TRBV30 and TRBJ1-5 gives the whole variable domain SQTIHQWPATLVQPVGSPLSLECTVEGTSNPNLYWYRQAAGRGLQLLFYSVGIGQISSEVPQNLSASRPQDRQFILSSKKLLLSDSGFYLCAWSVGSDIASNQPQHFGDGTRLSIL.

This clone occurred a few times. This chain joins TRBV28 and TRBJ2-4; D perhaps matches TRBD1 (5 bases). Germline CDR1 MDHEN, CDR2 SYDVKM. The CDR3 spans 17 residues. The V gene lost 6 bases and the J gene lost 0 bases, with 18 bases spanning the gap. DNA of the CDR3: TGTGCCAGCAGCCTCCGAACAGGTCAACTAGCCAAAAACATTCAGTACTTC. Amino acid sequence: CASSLRTGQLAKNIQYF.

The CDR3 loop reads CASSMRHYNSPLHF. CDR3 sequence (DNA): TGTGCCAGTAGTATGCGGCACTATAATTCACCCCTCCACTTT. The chain uses TRBV19 and TRBJ1-6; D remains ambiguous. Germline CDR1 LNHDA, CDR2 SQIVND (reference sequence). CDR3 length: 14 amino acids. V was clipped by 3 bases and J by 3 bases, with 6 bases between them. The full variable domain, in which reference TRBV19 and TRBJ1-6 provide the parts outside the CDR3, is DGGITQSPKYLFRKEGQNVTLSCEQNLNHDAMYWYRQDPGQGLRLIYYSQIVNDFQKGDIAEGYSVSREKKESFPLTVTSAQKNPTAFYLCASSMRHYNSPLHFGNGTRLTVT.

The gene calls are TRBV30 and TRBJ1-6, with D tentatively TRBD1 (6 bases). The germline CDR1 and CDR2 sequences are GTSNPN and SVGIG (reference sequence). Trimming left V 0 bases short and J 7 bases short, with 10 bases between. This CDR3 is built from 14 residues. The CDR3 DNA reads TGTGCCTGGAGTGTGGACAGACAAAATTCACCCCTCCACTTT. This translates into CAWSVDRQNSPLHF.

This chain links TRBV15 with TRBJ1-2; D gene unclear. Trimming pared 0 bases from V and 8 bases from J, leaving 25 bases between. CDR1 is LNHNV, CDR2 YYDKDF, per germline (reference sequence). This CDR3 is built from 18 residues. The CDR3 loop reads CATSRDNPVGGAGRGYTF. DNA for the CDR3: TGTGCCACCAGCAGAGATAACCCCGTAGGTGGCGCCGGACGGGGCTACACCTTC.

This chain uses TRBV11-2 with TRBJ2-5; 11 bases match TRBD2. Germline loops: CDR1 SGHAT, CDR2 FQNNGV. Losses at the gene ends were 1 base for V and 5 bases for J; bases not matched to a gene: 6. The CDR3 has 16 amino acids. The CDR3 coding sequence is TGTGCCAGCAGCTTAGCTAGCGGGGGGCCTACGGAGACCCAGTACTTC. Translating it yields CASSLASGGPTETQYF.

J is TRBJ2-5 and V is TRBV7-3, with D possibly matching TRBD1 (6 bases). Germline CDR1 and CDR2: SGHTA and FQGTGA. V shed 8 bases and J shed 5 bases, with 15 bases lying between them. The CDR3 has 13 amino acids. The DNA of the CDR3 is TGTGCCAGCGGTGCAGGGGCGAGGGAGACCCAGTACTTC. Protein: CASGAGARETQYF.

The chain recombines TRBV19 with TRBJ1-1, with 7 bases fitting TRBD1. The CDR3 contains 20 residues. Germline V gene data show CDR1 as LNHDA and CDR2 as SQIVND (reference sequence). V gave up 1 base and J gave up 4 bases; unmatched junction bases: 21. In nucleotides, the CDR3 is TGTGCCAGTAGTATAGGGTATGTAGGAGGGGGCCTTAAGAAGCCCACTGAAGCTTTCTTT. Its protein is CASSIGYVGGGLKKPTEAFF.

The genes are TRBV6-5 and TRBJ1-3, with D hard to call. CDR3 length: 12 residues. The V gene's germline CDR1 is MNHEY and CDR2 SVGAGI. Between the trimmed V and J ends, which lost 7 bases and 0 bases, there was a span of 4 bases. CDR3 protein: CASKNSGNTIYF. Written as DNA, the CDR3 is TGTGCCAGCAAGAACTCTGGAAACACCATATATTTT.

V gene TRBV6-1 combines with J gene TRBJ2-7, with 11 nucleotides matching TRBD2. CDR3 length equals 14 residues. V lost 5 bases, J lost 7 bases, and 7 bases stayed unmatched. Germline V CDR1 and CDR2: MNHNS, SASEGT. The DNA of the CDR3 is TGTGCCAGCAGTTATAGCGGGGGGGCTTGGGAGCAGTACTTC. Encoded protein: CASSYSGGAWEQYF.

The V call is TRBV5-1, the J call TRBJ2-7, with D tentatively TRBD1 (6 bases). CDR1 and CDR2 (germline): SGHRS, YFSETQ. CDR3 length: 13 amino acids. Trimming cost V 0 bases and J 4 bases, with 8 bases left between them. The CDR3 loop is CASSLGGQYEQYF. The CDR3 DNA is TGCGCCAGCAGCTTGGGGGGGCAATACGAGCAGTACTTC.

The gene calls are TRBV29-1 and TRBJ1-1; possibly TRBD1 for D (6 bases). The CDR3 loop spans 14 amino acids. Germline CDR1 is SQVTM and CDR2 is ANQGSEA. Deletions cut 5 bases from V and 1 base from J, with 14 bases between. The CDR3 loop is CSVQPTGSNTEAFF. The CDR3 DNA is TGCAGCGTTCAGCCGACAGGATCGAACACTGAAGCTTTCTTT.

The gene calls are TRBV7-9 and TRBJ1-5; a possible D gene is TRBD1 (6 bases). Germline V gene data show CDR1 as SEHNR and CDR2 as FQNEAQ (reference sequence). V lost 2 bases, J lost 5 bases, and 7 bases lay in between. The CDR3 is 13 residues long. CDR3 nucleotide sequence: TGTGCCAGCAGCTTACCAGGGGATCAGCCCCAGCATTTT. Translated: CASSLPGDQPQHF.

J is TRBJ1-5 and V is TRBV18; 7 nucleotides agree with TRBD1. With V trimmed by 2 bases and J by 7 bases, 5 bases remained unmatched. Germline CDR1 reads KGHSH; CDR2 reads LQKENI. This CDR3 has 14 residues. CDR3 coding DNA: TGTGCCAGCTCACCAGAGACAGGGCGACAGCCCCAGCATTTT. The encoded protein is CASSPETGRQPQHF.

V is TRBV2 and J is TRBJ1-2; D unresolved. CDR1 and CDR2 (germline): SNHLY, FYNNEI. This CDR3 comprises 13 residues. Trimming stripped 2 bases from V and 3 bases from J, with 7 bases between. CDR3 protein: CASSEQLYYGYTF. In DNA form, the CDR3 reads TGTGCCAGCAGTGAACAGTTATACTATGGCTACACCTTC.

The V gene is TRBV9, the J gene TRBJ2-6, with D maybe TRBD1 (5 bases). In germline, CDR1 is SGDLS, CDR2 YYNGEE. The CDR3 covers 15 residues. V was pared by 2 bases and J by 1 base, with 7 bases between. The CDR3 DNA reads TGTGCCAGCAGCGTCCAGGGATCTGGGGCCAACGTCCTGACTTTC. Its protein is CASSVQGSGANVLTF.

In DNA form, the CDR3 reads TGTGCCAGCAGCGTAGAGGACATTGACACCGGGGAGCTGTTTTTT. Translation: CASSVEDIDTGELFF. The gene calls are TRBV9 and TRBJ2-2; D is perhaps TRBD1 (5 bases). The germline V gene has CDR1 SGDLS and CDR2 YYNGEE. The ends were cut back, 0 bases at V and 3 bases at J, with 9 bases in the middle. This CDR3 has 15 residues.

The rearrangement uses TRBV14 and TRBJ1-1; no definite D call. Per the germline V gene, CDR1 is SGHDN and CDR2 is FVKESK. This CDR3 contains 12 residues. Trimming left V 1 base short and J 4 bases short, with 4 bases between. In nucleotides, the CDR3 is TGTGCCAGCAGCCAAGTGCCCACTGAAGCTTTCTTT. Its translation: CASSQVPTEAFF.

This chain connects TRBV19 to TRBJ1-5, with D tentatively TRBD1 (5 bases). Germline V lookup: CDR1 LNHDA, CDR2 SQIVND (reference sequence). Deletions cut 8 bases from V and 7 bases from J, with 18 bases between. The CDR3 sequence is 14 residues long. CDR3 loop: CASGLGHPFQPQHF. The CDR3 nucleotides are TGTGCCAGTGGATTAGGACACCCTTTCCAGCCCCAGCATTTT.

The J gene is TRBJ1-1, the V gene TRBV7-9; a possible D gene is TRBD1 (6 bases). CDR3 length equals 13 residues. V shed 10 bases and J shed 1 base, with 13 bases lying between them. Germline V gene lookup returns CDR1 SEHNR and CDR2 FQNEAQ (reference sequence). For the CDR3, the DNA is TGTGCCATCAGGACAGACGCGAACACTGAAGCTTTCTTT. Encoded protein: CAIRTDANTEAFF.

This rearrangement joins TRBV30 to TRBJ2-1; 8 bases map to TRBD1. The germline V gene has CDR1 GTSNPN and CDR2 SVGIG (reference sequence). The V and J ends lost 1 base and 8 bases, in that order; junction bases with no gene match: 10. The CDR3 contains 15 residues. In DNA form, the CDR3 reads TGTGCCTGGAGTGAGGGACAGGCGAAGGTCGATGAGCAGTTCTTC. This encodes CAWSEGQAKVDEQFF.

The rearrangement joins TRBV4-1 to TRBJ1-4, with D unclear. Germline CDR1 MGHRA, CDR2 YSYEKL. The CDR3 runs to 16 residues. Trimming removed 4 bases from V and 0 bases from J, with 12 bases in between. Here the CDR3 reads CASSLNGGATNEKLFF. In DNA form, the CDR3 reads TGCGCCAGCAGCCTTAACGGAGGTGCAACTAATGAAAAACTGTTTTTT.

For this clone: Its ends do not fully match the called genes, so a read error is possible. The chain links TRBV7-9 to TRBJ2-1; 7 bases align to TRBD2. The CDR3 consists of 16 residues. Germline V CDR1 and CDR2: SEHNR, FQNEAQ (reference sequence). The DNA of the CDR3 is TGTGCCAGCAGCTCGAGCCGGGACTACCGGCCTCTAGTTCGGGTCTTC. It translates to CASSSSRDYRPLVRVF.

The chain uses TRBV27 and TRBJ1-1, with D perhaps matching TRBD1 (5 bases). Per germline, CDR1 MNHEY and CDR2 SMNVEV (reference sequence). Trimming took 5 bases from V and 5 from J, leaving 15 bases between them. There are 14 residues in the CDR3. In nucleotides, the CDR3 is TGTGCCAGCAGTCCTAGGCGCGGGGGGACTGAAGCTTTCTTT. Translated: CASSPRRGGTEAFF.